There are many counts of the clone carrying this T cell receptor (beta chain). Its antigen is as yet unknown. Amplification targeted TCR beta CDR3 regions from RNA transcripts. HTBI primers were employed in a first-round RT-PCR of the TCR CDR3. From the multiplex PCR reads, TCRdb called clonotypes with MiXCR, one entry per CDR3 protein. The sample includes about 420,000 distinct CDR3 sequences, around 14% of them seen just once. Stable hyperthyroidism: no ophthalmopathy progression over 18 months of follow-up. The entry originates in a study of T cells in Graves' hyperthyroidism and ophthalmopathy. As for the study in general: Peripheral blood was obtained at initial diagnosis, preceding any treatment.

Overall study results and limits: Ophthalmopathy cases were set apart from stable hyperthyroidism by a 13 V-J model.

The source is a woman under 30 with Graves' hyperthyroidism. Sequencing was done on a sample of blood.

The CDR3 loop is CSAPDGGDEQFF. DNA of the CDR3: TGCAGTGCTCCTGACGGGGGTGATGAGCAGTTCTTC. J is TRBJ2-1 and V is TRBV20-1; tentative D call: TRBD2 (6 bases). V was cut by 5 bases and J by 8 bases, with 13 bases left in between. This CDR3 comprises 12 residues. Germline CDR1 and CDR2: DFQATT and SNEGSKA (reference sequence).